This TCR beta chain was obtained from a study of vaccination and CD4 T cells after COVID-19. The study, taken as a whole, reports: Convalescent patients displayed spike mono-reactivity in 304 of 307 vaccine-specific clones.

Noted treatment: roughly 10-day PBMC culture with coronavirus spike peptide pools or control peptides (ViraFEST assay). TCRs were sequenced by ViraFEST after antigen-specific T cells had been expanded with peptide pools. Fresh IL-2 medium replaced half the culture medium on days 3 and 7. Cultured CD4+ T cell DNA underwent sequencing with the Oncomine TCR Beta short-read assay. TCRdb reanalysed the PCR reads using MiXCR and keeps one entry per CDR3 protein. The sample records 15,000 to 20,000 distinct CDR3 sequences, 51% being singletons. Between the trimmed V and J ends, which lost 5 bases and 0 bases, there was a span of 11 bases. Germline CDR1 and CDR2: LNHNV and YYDKDF (reference sequence). The CDR3 length is 16 residues. Remarks on this clonotype: Antigen: not known.

The TCR originated in a human donor who had recovered from COVID-19. This rearrangement joins TRBV15 to TRBJ2-6, with a possible D match to TRBD2 (5 bases). The material sequenced was CD4+ T cells from blood, cultured in vitro, taken before SARS-CoV-2 vaccination. CDR3 in DNA: TGTGCCACCAGCTTCGGCCGGGACTCTGGGGCCAACGTCCTGACTTTC. It is translated as CATSFGRDSGANVLTF.